Reported below is one T cell receptor (beta chain). Its target is unknown. The entry originates in a study of cytotoxic CD8 clonotypes in ibrutinib-treated CLL. Study-wide context: Of the patients, around 12 were relapsed/refractory, about 16 treatment-naive and 17 IGHV unmutated. There were, on average, about 240,000 productive templates and over 80,000 productive rearrangements per sample. Findings of the study overall: At ibrutinib response, clonality increased, and at progression it declined back toward baseline.

The CDR3 spans 15 residues. Assay: immunoSEQ multiplex PCR; the TCRdb copy retains only in-frame clones and omits some. The table has almost 250,000 clones, under 80% seen once; the top ten hold less than 20%. The receptor was derived from a human donor with chronic lymphocytic leukemia. The sequencing here drew on PBMCs, taken after 24 months of ibrutinib treatment. The rearrangement joins TRBV12-1 to TRBJ2-5; the DNA was not compared with TRBD2, the D call given in the table. TRBV12-1 is designated a pseudogene. CDR3 DNA sequence: TGTGCCAGCAGCTTTGCCGCGGGAGGGCGGCGGGCCCAGTACTTC. Protein product: CASSFAAGGRRAQYF.